The T cell receptor (beta chain) described here comes from a study of human T cells and chemical hapten exposure. TCRdb re-called the RACE reads with MiXCR, one entry per CDR3 protein. The sample gives more than 150,000 distinct CDR3 sequences, more than 25% of which show up once; less than 3.5% is in the top ten. Time point denoted: pre-sensitization, week 0. As to treatment: therapeutic diphenylcyclopropenone sensitization with weekly scalp DPC. Whole blood that had not been fractionated was the source of extracted total RNA. V shed 0 bases and J shed 4 bases, with 12 bases lying between them. This CDR3 comprises 15 residues. Germline V CDR1 and CDR2: LGHNA, YSLEER.

The J gene is TRBJ1-2, the V gene TRBV4-3; D unclear. This sequence originates from a woman under 40 with alopecia areata. Some clones in this sample may be carry-over from other donors' samples. The specimen comprised whole blood, sampled in connection with sensitization to the hapten diphenylcyclopropenone (DPC). CDR3 protein: CASSQDREGGYGYTF. CDR3 nucleotide sequence: TGCGCCAGCAGCCAAGATCGAGAGGGCGGCTATGGCTACACCTTC.